This TCR beta chain emerged from a study of cytomegalovirus exposure and HLA in healthy donors. Study-wide results and caveats: Indistinguishable V segments, including TRBV6-2 and TRBV6-3, were excluded.

CDR3 length: 15 residues. V shed 4 bases and J shed 3 bases, with 12 bases lying between them. The germline V gene has CDR1 PRHDT and CDR2 FYEKMQ (reference sequence). This PCR relied on a set of 60 Vbeta primers and 13 Jbeta primers. Method: immunoSEQ multiplex PCR; TCRdb's copy keeps in-frame clones and lacks some. The repertoire holds some 150,000 clones, with more than 75% as singletons. Details on this clone: The antigen remains undetermined.

The specimen was PBMCs. The chain links TRBV13 to TRBJ1-4; D not resolved. The TCR sequence derives from a man aged 18 to 30 in good health and CMV-seropositive. The CDR3 nucleotides read TGTGCCAGCAGCTGGCGGAGCGCGGCTAATGAAAAACTGTTTTTT. Its protein is CASSWRSAANEKLFF.